This T cell receptor beta chain was sequenced during a study of blood T cell repertoires in COVID-19 (dated by TCRdb to about 2020). A note on the overall study: Samples covering the acute and convalescent phases of COVID-19 were provided by collaborators in the United States, Italy and Spain. The material from the prospective study consisted of cDNA or gDNA derived from T cells, B-cell-depleted T cells, or PBMCs. Deeply sampled blood TCRbeta repertoires from subjects exposed to, actively infected with, or recovered from COVID-19 were included in the dataset. The repertoires were made available in a free public database intended to serve as a resource for research on the immune response to SARS-CoV-2. Samples were obtained from the ongoing ImmuneRACE study (first 160 participants) and from some 1,200 subjects provided by 6 global collaborators. Nearly every sample came with metadata listing a de-identified subject ID, COVID-19 status, age in years and sex. HLA class I and class II types, where available, came from metadata supplied by the sample provider rather than from assay-based typing. Overall results and qualifications from the work: Clinical and demographic metadata were provided uncurated, with the amount varying by source and participant.

TCRbeta CDR3 regions were amplified from genomic DNA by means of the immunoSEQ Assay, a bias-controlled multiplex PCR. As for how the authors treated the data: Within the assay, amplification of reference gene primers was used to estimate how many nucleated cells each sample contained. Sequence reads were collapsed and filtered to measure the absolute abundance of every unique TCRbeta CDR3 rearrangement. For each sample, productive Simpson clonality was calculated as the square root of Simpson's diversity index over productive rearrangements. Not all clones reach the TCRdb copy of this immuneACCESS table, which keeps in-frame sequences only. Checked studies attribute under half of the gap to unresolved V genes and leave the rest unexplained. The DNA gave D and trimming, while V, J and clone size come from that table. This sample holds hundreds of thousands of clones; 70% to 90% were observed only once. Approximately 0.66% of the sample goes to the ten largest clones.

CDR1 and CDR2 are drawn from the germline V gene: SGHTA, FQGNSA. Taken from cysteine to phenylalanine, the CDR3 has 15 residues. The only DNA kept is the CDR3, 45 bases in frame from the first base. V was cut back by 5 bases and J by 0 bases, leaving a gap of 14 bases between them. Each collaborating institution followed its own protocols to collect whole blood in K2EDTA tubes. For TCRbeta analysis, collaborators shipped samples in one of three forms: frozen whole blood, isolated PBMCs, or DNA extracted from either of those sample types. Notes on this clone: What antigen it recognizes has not been identified. Base qualities are not recorded, but no much larger clone differs from it by a single base.

This clonotype was obtained from a man in his forties or fifties with acute or convalescent COVID-19. The specimen was peripheral blood. This receptor chain uses TRBV7-2 and TRBJ2-7, with TRBD1 perhaps the D gene, on 5 matching bases. The CDR3 protein is CASSQRQWGSYEQYF. The DNA is TGTGCCAGCAGCCAAAGACAGTGGGGCTCCTACGAGCAGTACTTC.